This paragraph covers one TCR beta chain sequence. Its antigen is unidentified. The record originates from a study of a mutant IDH1 vaccine in newly diagnosed glioma. The overall study: Investigators started vaccination 4-6 weeks after radiotherapy alone, or with temozolomide cycles. It was at week 35 that visit V12 occurred, and at week 47 that visit V13 did. Findings of the study overall: Pseudoprogression apparently lacked any relation to changes in top peripheral T cell clonotypes.

Sample time point: week 47, end of study. Topical imiquimod was applied with each vaccine dose, which held 300 ug of mutant IDH1 20-mer peptide. Astrocytomas found in donors were new, WHO grade 3 or 4, IDH1-mutant and ATRX-lost. This CDR3 is built from 14 residues. Between the trimmed V and J ends, which lost 5 bases and 15 bases, there was a span of 23 bases. CDR1 and CDR2 from the germline V gene are SGHVS and FQNEAQ. Profiling relied on immunoSEQ multiplex PCR, and the TCRdb table lists in-frame clones only, not all of them. The sample holds 60,000 to 70,000 clones, 83% seen once. The chain employs TRBV7-8 and TRBJ1-5, with D hard to call. The clonotype originates from a man aged 25-45 years with glioma. The specimen was PBMCs, collected from a glioma patient whose treatment included an IDH1 peptide vaccine. CDR3 sequence reads: CASSPVEGRAQVHF. CDR3 DNA: TGTGCCAGCAGCCCCGTTGAAGGCCGGGCTCAAGTGCATTTT.